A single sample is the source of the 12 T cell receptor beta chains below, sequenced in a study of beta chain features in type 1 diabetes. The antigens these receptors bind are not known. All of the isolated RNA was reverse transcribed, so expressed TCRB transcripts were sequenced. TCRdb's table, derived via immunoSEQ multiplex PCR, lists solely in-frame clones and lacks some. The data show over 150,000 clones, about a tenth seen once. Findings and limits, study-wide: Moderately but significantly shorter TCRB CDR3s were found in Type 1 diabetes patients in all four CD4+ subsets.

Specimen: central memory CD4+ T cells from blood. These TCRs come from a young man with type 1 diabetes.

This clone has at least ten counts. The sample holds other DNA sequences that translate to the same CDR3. CDR3 nucleotide sequence: TGTGCCAGCAGCTTAGCGCTAGCGGGCTCCTACAATGAGCAGTTCTTC. This gives the protein CASSLALAGSYNEQFF. The chain combines TRBV7-9 with TRBJ2-1, with TRBD2 matching over 8 bases. The germline CDR1 and CDR2 sequences are SEHNR and FQNEAQ (reference sequence). V lost 0 bases, J lost 0 bases, and 1 base stayed unmatched. This CDR3 has 16 amino acids.

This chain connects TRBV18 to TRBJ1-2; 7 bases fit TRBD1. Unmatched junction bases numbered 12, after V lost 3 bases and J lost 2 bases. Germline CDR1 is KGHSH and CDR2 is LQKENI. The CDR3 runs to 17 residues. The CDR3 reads CASSPSTGEPGNYGYTF. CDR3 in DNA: TGTGCCAGCTCACCGTCAACAGGGGAACCAGGAAACTATGGCTACACCTTC. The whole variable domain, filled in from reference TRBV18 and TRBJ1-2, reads NAGVMQNPRHLVRRRGQEARLRCSPMKGHSHVYWYRQLPEEGLKFMVYLQKENIIDESGMPKERFSAEFPKEGPSILRIQQVVRGDSAAYFCASSPSTGEPGNYGYTFGSGTRLTVV.

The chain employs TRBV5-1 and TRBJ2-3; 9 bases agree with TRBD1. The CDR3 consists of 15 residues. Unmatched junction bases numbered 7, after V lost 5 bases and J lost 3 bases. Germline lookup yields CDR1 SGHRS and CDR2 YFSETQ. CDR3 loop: CASRGTGQRTDTQYF. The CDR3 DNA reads TGCGCCAGCAGAGGGACAGGGCAGCGGACAGATACGCAGTATTTT.

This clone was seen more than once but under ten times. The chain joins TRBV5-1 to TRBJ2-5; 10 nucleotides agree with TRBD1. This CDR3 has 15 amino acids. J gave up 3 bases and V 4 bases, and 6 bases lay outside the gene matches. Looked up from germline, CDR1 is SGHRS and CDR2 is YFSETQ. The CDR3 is CASSRQGAVEETQYF. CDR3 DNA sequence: TGCGCCAGCAGCCGACAGGGGGCCGTTGAAGAGACCCAGTACTTC.

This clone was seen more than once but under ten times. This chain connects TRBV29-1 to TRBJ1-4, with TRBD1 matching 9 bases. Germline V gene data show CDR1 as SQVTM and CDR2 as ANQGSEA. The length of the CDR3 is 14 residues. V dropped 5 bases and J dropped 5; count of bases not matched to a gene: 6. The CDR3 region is CSVFGGQGNEKLFF. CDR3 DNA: TGCAGCGTTTTTGGGGGACAGGGAAATGAAAAACTGTTTTTT.

CDR3 in amino acids: CASTVHSGAYEQYF. CDR3 DNA sequence: TGTGCCAGCACGGTCCACAGCGGGGCCTACGAGCAGTACTTC. The rearrangement links TRBV28 to TRBJ2-7; 7 bases align to TRBD2. Unmatched junction bases numbered 8, after V lost 7 bases and J lost 2 bases. CDR1 and CDR2 from the germline V gene are MDHEN and SYDVKM. The length of the CDR3 is 14 residues.

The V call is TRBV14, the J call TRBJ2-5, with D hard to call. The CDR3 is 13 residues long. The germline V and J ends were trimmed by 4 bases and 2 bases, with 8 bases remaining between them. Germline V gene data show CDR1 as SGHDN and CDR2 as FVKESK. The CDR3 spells CASSPSRQETQYF. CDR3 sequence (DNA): TGTGCCAGCAGCCCCTCTAGGCAAGAGACCCAGTACTTC.

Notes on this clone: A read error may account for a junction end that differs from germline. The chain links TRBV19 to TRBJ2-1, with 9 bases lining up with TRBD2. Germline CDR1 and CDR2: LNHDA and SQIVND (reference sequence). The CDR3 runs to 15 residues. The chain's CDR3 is CASSIAGTSYHEQFF. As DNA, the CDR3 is TGTGCCAGTAGTATAGCCGGGACTAGCTACCATGAGCAGTTCTTC. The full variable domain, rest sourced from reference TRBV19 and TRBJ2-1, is DGGITQSPKYLFRKEGQNVTLSCEQNLNHDAMYWYRQDPGQGLRLIYYSQIVNDFQKGDIAEGYSVSREKKESFPLTVTSAQKNPTAFYLCASSIAGTSYHEQFFGPGTRLTVL.

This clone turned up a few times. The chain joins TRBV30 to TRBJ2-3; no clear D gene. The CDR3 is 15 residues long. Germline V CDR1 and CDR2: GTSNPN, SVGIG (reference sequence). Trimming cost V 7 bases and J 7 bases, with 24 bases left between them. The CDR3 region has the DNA TGTGCCTTGCCCCCCCAGCCCGACTCCCCACATACGCAGTATTTT. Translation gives CALPPQPDSPHTQYF.

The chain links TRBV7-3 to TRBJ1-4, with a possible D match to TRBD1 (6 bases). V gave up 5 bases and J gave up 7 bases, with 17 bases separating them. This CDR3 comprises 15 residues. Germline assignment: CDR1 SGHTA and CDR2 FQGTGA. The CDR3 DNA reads TGTGCCAGCAGCCAATTTTCAGGGGCTCCTGAAAAACTGTTTTTT. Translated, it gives CASSQFSGAPEKLFF.

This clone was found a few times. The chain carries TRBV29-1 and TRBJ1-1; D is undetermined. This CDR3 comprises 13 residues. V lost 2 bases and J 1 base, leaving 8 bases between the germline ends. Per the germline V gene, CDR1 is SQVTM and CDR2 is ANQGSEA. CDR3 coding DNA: TGCAGCGTTGAATTTAGGAGGAACACTGAAGCTTTCTTT. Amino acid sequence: CSVEFRRNTEAFF.

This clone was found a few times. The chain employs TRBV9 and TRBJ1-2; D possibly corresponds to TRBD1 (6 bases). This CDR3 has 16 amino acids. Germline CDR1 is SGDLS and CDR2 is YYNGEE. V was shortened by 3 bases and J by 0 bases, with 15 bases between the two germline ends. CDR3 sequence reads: CASSERPDRANYGYTF. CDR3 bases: TGTGCCAGCAGCGAACGTCCGGACAGAGCTAACTATGGCTACACCTTC.